This T cell receptor beta chain derives from a study of blood T cells in healthy people across ages. A second PCR, run for 7 to 11 cycles, used a sample-barcoded 5' primer plus a J-beta primer mix. TCRdb recomputed calls from the 5' RACE reads with MiXCR, one row per CDR3 protein. The sample gives 1,300,000 or so distinct CDR3 sequences, roughly 64% of which show up once; 6.5% to 8% is in the top ten. CDR1 is MNHNS, CDR2 SASEGT, per germline. V lost 1 base to trimming and J lost 3 bases, with 4 bases between them. This CDR3 is 14 amino acids long. This chain links TRBV6-1 with TRBJ1-6; D not certain. The sample taken for sequencing was blood. The origin of this receptor is a young man in good health. The CDR3 nucleotides are TGTGCCAGCAGTGAAGAAAACTATAATTCACCCCTCCACTTT. Its translation is CASSEENYNSPLHF.